The clone carrying this T cell receptor (beta chain) was seen only a few times. Its matching antigen is unknown. Germline values: CDR1 SQVTM, CDR2 ANQGSEA. V was cut by 6 bases and J by 5 bases, with 16 bases left in between. There are 13 residues in the CDR3. This sample was included in a study of blood T cells in healthy people across ages. Study-level points and caveats: Getting older went along with TCR beta diversity per million T cells dropping roughly linearly.

Then a second PCR, running roughly 7 to 11 cycles, was carried out with a sample-barcoded 5' primer and a J-beta primer mix. Each cDNA was tagged by a template-switch adaptor containing 12 random nucleotides. One entry per CDR3 protein results from TCRdb running MiXCR on the 5' RACE reads. The sample holds hundreds of thousands of distinct CDR3 sequences, approximately 35% seen once. The specimen sequenced was blood. The V and J genes are TRBV29-1 and TRBJ1-1, with D possibly matching TRBD1 (5 bases). This TCR derives from a young man in good health. CDR3: CSVWTAGGTEAFF. The DNA for the CDR3 is TGCAGCGTCTGGACCGCGGGGGGTACTGAAGCTTTCTTT.